Below, 4 T cell receptor beta chains from the same sample are listed, as sequenced in a study of regulatory T cells in long-lasting Graves disease. Arm-PCR of CDR3 regions and iRepertoire HTBI primers were used to build TCR beta libraries. TCRdb re-called the multiplex PCR reads with MiXCR, one entry per CDR3 protein. In the table there are 350,000 to 550,000 distinct CDR3 sequences, 11% to 15% of which are singletons. Indicated time point: newly diagnosed GD, antithyroid drugs for less than 3 months. The TCR library was made from RNA extracted from PBMCs. A further study also used this sample, focusing on T cells in Graves' hyperthyroidism and ophthalmopathy.

The specimen comprised peripheral blood mononuclear cells (PBMCs), sampled at new diagnosis, from a patient treated with antithyroid drugs. The receptors derive from a woman aged 45-60 years with Graves disease.

The sample holds one count of this clonotype. The gene calls are TRBV7-9 and TRBJ2-1; D is unresolved. The CDR3 is made up of 12 amino acids. Germline V gene sequence: CDR1 SEHNR, CDR2 FQNEAQ (reference sequence). The V end lost 3 bases, the J end lost 7 bases, and 7 bases lay between the germline ends. This CDR3 is CASSFKVNEQFF. DNA for the CDR3: TGTGCCAGCAGCTTTAAGGTTAATGAGCAGTTCTTC.

The sample holds one count of this clonotype. A much larger clonotype is one base distant, so this may be a read error. CDR3 sequence (DNA): TGTGCCAGAAGTCACTCGGACGGACCCTACGAGCAGTACTTC. Residues: CARSHSDGPYEQYF. V and J are TRBV27 and TRBJ2-7, with D uncertain. Trimming pared 9 bases from V and 2 bases from J, leaving 17 bases between. Germline V gives CDR1 MNHEY, CDR2 SMNVEV (reference sequence). The CDR3 consists of 14 residues.

In its sample, this clonotype was seen a few times. The chain carries TRBV19 and TRBJ1-5; 7 positions agree with TRBD1. With 4 bases clipped from V and 5 bases from J, the junction kept 5 bases outside the gene matches. Germline V CDR1 and CDR2: LNHDA, SQIVND (reference sequence). This CDR3 spans 14 amino acids. CDR3 DNA sequence: TGTGCCAGTAGTAGGCAGGGGGGCCATCAGCCCCAGCATTTT. Residues: CASSRQGGHQPQHF.

Turning to this clonotype: A read error may explain this, as a much larger clone is one base away. The chain joins TRBV12-3 or TRBV12-4 to TRBJ2-1; D unresolved. The CDR3 runs to 11 residues. The CDR3 region has the DNA TGTGTCAGCAGTGGCCCGCTAGAGCAGTTCTTC. The encoded protein is CVSSGPLEQFF.